Listed below are T cell receptor beta chains from one sample, sequenced in a study of technical replicates of blood from a handful of donors. Sequencing used immunoSEQ multiplex PCR; TCRdb keeps in-frame clones, though not all of them. The top ten hold roughly 0.24% of the sample, which has 60,000 to 90,000 clones, nearly 97% seen once. The specimen sequenced was T cells isolated from PBMCs. The receptors come from a human donor in good health. Both conserved end residues are part of each CDR3. A D gene is named only where the DNA matches it firmly. Clone size appears in some rows only: once, few, many, or a class for an expanded clone.

size,D,J,V,CDR3,DNA
once,-,TRBJ1-4,TRBV19,CASSIDQLGGREKLFF,TGTGCCAGTAGTATAGACCAGCTGGGGGGGCGAGAAAAACTGTTTTTT
-,-,TRBJ1-2,TRBV7-9,CASSFNRGSANYGYTF,TGTGCCAGCAGCTTCAACCGCGGTTCGGCTAACTATGGCTACACCTTC
-,TRBD2,TRBJ2-1,TRBV14,CASSQGLAGGSKNEQFF,TGTGCCAGCAGCCAAGGTCTTGCGGGAGGGTCTAAAAATGAGCAGTTCTTC
-,-,TRBJ1-2,TRBV6-5,CASSSLMDGYTF,TGTGCCAGCAGCAGTTTGATGGATGGCTACACCTTC
-,-,TRBJ2-1,TRBV21-1,CASSKSLRGGSIFNEQFF,TGTGCCAGCAGCAAAAGTTTAAGGGGGGGAAGCATATTCAATGAGCAGTTCTTC
-,TRBD1,TRBJ1-2,TRBV6-5,CASSSRDRDCTF,TGTGCCAGCAGTTCCCGGGACAGGGATTGTACCTTC
-,-,TRBJ1-1,TRBV28,CASKTGIRTEAFF,TGTGCCAGCAAAACAGGGATAAGGACTGAAGCTTTCTTT
-,TRBD1,TRBJ1-5,TRBV19,CASSRTGENQPQHF,TGTGCCAGTAGTAGGACAGGGGAGAATCAGCCCCAGCATTTT
-,TRBD1,TRBJ1-5,TRBV19,CASSQPGGTGGRQPQHF,TGTGCCAGTAGTCAACCGGGCGGGACAGGGGGCCGACAGCCCCAGCATTTT
-,TRBD2,TRBJ2-1,TRBV5-4,CASSLGTSSYNEQFF,TGTGCCAGCAGCTTGGGGACTAGCTCCTACAATGAGCAGTTCTTC
-,-,TRBJ2-6,TRBV13,CASSLAAGANVLTF,TGTGCCAGCAGCTTAGCGGCTGGGGCCAACGTCCTGACTTTC
-,-,TRBJ2-7,TRBV2,CASSGGGTVGPGYEQYF,TGTGCCAGCAGTGGGGGGGGCACAGTAGGTCCGGGCTACGAGCAGTACTTC
-,TRBD1,TRBJ1-1,TRBV29-1,CSVAHDTGGANTEAFF,TGCAGCGTTGCCCATGACACAGGGGGAGCGAACACTGAAGCTTTCTTT
-,-,TRBJ1-1,TRBV5-1,CASRVRGNTEAFF,TGCGCCAGCAGGGTAAGGGGTAACACTGAAGCTTTCTTT
-,TRBD2,TRBJ2-1,TRBV28,CASSSASGGYNEQFF,TGTGCCAGCAGTTCAGCTAGCGGGGGCTACAATGAGCAGTTCTTC
-,TRBD1,TRBJ1-5,TRBV6-1,CASIPAPGQGGPQHF,TGTGCCAGCATCCCCGCCCCGGGACAGGGAGGGCCCCAGCATTTT
-,-,TRBJ2-2,TRBV5-4,CASSRGAENTGELFF,TGTGCCAGCAGTAGAGGTGCAGAGAACACCGGGGAGCTGTTTTTT
-,TRBD1,TRBJ1-5,TRBV6-5,CASSIQGSNQPQHF,TGTGCCAGCAGTATACAGGGGAGCAATCAGCCCCAGCATTTT
once,-,TRBJ1-5,TRBV6-1,CASSDGHSNQPQHF,TGTGCCAGCAGTGATGGACATAGCAATCAGCCCCAGCATTTT
-,TRBD1,TRBJ1-1,TRBV11-2,CASSLGQGLQNTEAFF,TGTGCCAGCAGCTTAGGACAGGGGCTCCAGAACACTGAAGCTTTCTTT
-,TRBD1,TRBJ2-7,TRBV28,CASSSDRAYEQYF,TGTGCCAGCAGTTCTGACAGGGCCTACGAGCAGTACTTC
-,-,TRBJ2-3,TRBV4-1,CASSQDVSGTDTQYF,TGCGCCAGCAGCCAAGATGTATCTGGCACAGATACGCAGTATTTT
-,TRBD2,TRBJ2-1,TRBV4-1,CASSPLAGSGGEQFF,TGCGCCAGCAGCCCTCTAGCGGGTAGCGGAGGAGAGCAGTTCTTC
-,TRBD1,TRBJ2-7,TRBV7-6,CASSLGTGPYEQYF,TGTGCCAGCAGCTTAGGGACAGGTCCCTACGAGCAGTACTTC
-,-,TRBJ2-1,TRBV5-1,CASRGYYAGIYEQFF,TGCGCCAGCAGGGGGTATTACGCGGGTATCTATGAGCAGTTCTTC
-,-,TRBJ1-1,TRBV7-8,CASSLERFNTEAFF,TGTGCCAGCAGCTTAGAGCGTTTCAACACTGAAGCTTTCTTT
-,TRBD1,TRBJ2-4,TRBV4-1,CASSQEFGTGPGTEIQYF,TGCGCCAGCAGCCAAGAGTTCGGGACAGGGCCTGGAACTGAAATTCAGTACTTC
-,-,TRBJ1-1,TRBV7-3,CASSPIGNTEAFF,TGTGCCAGCAGCCCTATCGGGAACACTGAAGCTTTCTTT
-,-,TRBJ2-6,TRBV28,CASSQGTGANVLTF,TGTGCCAGCAGTCAGGGAACTGGGGCCAACGTCCTGACTTTC
once,TRBD2,TRBJ2-3,TRBV30,CAWGTSGGASDTQYF,TGTGCCTGGGGGACTAGCGGGGGGGCGTCTGATACGCAGTATTTT
-,TRBD1,TRBJ2-7,TRBV16,CASSPRVAGGIYEQYF,TGTGCCAGCAGCCCCAGGGTTGCAGGGGGTATCTACGAGCAGTACTTC
-,-,TRBJ1-2,TRBV10-3,CAISEDPMYGDFLARGGYTF,TGTGCCATCAGTGAGGATCCTATGTACGGAGATTTCTTGGCGCGTGGTGGCTACACCTTC
-,TRBD1,TRBJ1-5,TRBV15,CATSSDRGHQPQHF,TGTGCCACCAGCAGCGACAGGGGGCATCAGCCCCAGCATTTT
-,-,TRBJ2-1,TRBV30,CAWSGTYPDSTHSYNEQFF,TGTGCCTGGAGTGGGACCTATCCGGACAGCACCCACTCCTACAATGAGCAGTTCTTC
-,TRBD2,TRBJ2-7,TRBV7-9,CASSYGGSYEQYF,TGTGCCAGCAGCTATGGCGGGAGCTACGAGCAGTACTTC
once,-,TRBJ1-5,TRBV7-9,CASSSTEQGKRRNQPQHF,TGTGCCAGCAGCTCGACAGAACAGGGTAAGAGGCGCAATCAGCCCCAGCATTTT
-,-,TRBJ1-5,TRBV27,CASSLHQGSNQPQHF,TGTGCCAGCAGTTTACACCAGGGGAGCAATCAGCCCCAGCATTTT
-,TRBD2,TRBJ2-1,TRBV14,CASSRRPTSGGAGEQFF,TGTGCCAGCAGCCGCAGACCAACTAGCGGGGGGGCGGGTGAGCAGTTCTTC
once,-,TRBJ2-7,TRBV6-5,CASSYQGKDIYEQYF,TGTGCCAGCAGTTACCAGGGAAAGGATATCTACGAGCAGTACTTC
-,TRBD1,TRBJ2-7,TRBV19,CASSHTGVQDEQYF,TGTGCCAGTAGTCACACAGGGGTTCAGGACGAGCAGTACTTC
-,-,TRBJ2-7,TRBV6-1,CASSDWATSYEQYF,TGTGCCAGCAGTGACTGGGCGACCTCCTACGAGCAGTACTTC
once,TRBD2,TRBJ2-3,TRBV10-3,CAISEGLAGVPDTQYF,TGTGCCATCAGTGAGGGACTAGCGGGAGTCCCAGATACGCAGTATTTT
-,TRBD1,TRBJ1-2,TRBV18,CASSYGTVRYGYTF,TGTGCCAGCTCCTATGGGACAGTACGTTATGGCTACACCTTC
few,-,TRBJ1-1,TRBV2,CASKGDMNTEAFF,TGTGCCAGCAAAGGGGATATGAACACTGAAGCTTTCTTT